The sequence of this T cell receptor beta chain was determined in a study of blood T cell repertoires in COVID-19. Whole-study context: The samples span acute and convalescent COVID-19 from the United States, Italy and Spain. Sample material is recorded as cDNA or gDNA derived from T cells, B-cell-depleted T cells, or PBMCs.

The junction had 9 bases not matched to a gene; V was cut back by 4 bases and J by 6 bases. The CDR3 has 15 amino acids. Germline V gene data show CDR1 as MNHEY and CDR2 as SMNVEV (reference sequence). Cohort assignment relied on participant-reported clinical history. Exposed enrollees had met someone with a PCR-confirmed or clinician-diagnosed COVID-19 case at some point within the 2 weeks before study entry. The table came from immunoSEQ multiplex PCR; TCRdb's copy has only in-frame clones and leaves some out. The data hold fewer than 350,000 clones, with 80% to 95% observed a single time. The TCR comes from a middle-aged man who had been exposed to COVID-19. The chain uses TRBV27 and TRBJ1-5; 7 bases match TRBD1. The specimen was PBMCs or T cells enriched from blood (not recorded which). In nucleotides, the CDR3 is TGTGCCAGCAGTTGGGACAGCAGTTCGTCTCAGCCCCAGCATTTT. Residues: CASSWDSSSSQPQHF.